This T cell receptor (beta chain) was sequenced in a study of cytomegalovirus exposure and HLA in healthy donors. This clone was counted a single time. Its antigen is unidentified. The CDR3 is made up of 11 amino acids. Germline lookup yields CDR1 KGHSH and CDR2 LQKENI. Trimming took off 6 bases at V and 6 bases at J, with 8 bases between the two ends. Clones were sequenced by immunoSEQ multiplex PCR, and TCRdb holds only the in-frame ones, with some missing. Of a few hundred thousand clones listed, 86% are singletons. Findings and caveats of the study: The dataset shows that most TCR sequences were rare, while some public TCRs occurred in many donors.

The chain recombines TRBV18 with TRBJ1-1; D ambiguous. The sample taken for sequencing was PBMCs. This TCR was recovered from a woman aged 18-30 years in good health and CMV-seronegative. The CDR3 here is CASSPRPEAFF. In nucleotides, the CDR3 is TGTGCCAGCTCCCCCAGGCCTGAAGCTTTCTTT. The full variable domain, in which reference TRBV18 and TRBJ1-1 provide the parts outside the CDR3, is NAGVMQNPRHLVRRRGQEARLRCSPMKGHSHVYWYRQLPEEGLKFMVYLQKENIIDESGMPKERFSAEFPKEGPSILRIQQVVRGDSAAYFCASSPRPEAFFGQGTRLTVV.